This T cell receptor beta chain was sequenced during a study of shared clonotypes between healthy human individuals. Concerning this clone: What it recognizes is unknown.

The CDR3 totals 14 residues. Trimming stripped 7 bases from V and 6 bases from J, with 15 bases between. CDR1 and CDR2 from the germline V gene are LNHDA and SQIVND (reference sequence). General study findings and limits: Tissue TCR repertoires likely differ from these blood-only repertoires. Sequencing of the sorted subsets was shown by rarefaction to be incomplete despite large depth.

Genomic DNA per cell subset filled all wells of several immunoSEQ plates. Sequencing was performed with immunoSEQ multiplex PCR; in TCRdb, only in-frame clones are kept and a portion is missing. Seen here are around 1,000,000 clones, 70% to 80% observed once, and the top ten hold 0.7% to 0.95%. Splitting of CD4+ cells produced CD45RA+ naive and CD45RA-negative memory subsets. The sequenced sample was memory CD4+ T cells from PBMCs. Subset meaning: CD45RA-negative fraction. This receptor was identified in a man between 18 and 35 years old in good health. Some clones in this sample may be carry-over from other donors' samples. This chain connects TRBV19 to TRBJ2-2; D remains ambiguous. The CDR3 region is CASTLGPRPGELFF. CDR3 DNA sequence: TGTGCCAGTACTCTCGGGCCCCGCCCCGGGGAGCTGTTTTTT.